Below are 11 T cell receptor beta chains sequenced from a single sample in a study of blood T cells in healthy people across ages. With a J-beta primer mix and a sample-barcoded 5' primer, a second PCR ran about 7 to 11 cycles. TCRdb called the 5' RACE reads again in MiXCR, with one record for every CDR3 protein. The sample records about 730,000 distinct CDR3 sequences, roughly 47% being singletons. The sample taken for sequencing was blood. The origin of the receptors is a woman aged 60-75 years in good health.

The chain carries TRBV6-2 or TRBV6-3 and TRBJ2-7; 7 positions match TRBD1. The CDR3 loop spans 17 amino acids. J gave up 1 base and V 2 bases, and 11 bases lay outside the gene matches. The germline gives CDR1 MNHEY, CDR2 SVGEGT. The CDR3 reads CASSYPQGRDSSYEQYF. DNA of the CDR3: TGTGCCAGCAGTTACCCGCAAGGCCGGGACAGTTCCTACGAGCAGTACTTC.

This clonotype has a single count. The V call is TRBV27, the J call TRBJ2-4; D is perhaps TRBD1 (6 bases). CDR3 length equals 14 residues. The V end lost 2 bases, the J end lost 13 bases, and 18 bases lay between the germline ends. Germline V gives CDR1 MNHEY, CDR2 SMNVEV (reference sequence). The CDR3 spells CASSLEPQGRKQYF. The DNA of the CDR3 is TGTGCCAGCAGTTTAGAGCCCCAGGGGAGAAAGCAGTACTTC.

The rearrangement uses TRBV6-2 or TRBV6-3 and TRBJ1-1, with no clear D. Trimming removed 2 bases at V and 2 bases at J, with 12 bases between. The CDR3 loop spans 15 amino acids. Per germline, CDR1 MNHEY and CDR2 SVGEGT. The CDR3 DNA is TGTGCCAGCAGTTACCGTAACGCGGCTAACACTGAAGCTTTCTTT. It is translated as CASSYRNAANTEAFF.

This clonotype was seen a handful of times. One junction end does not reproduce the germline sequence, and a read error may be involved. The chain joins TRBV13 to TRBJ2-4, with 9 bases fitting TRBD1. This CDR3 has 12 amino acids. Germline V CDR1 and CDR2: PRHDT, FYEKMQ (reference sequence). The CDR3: CASSAGQGILYF. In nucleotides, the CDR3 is TGTGCCAGCAGCGCCGGACAGGGGATTCTGTACTTC.

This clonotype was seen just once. The CDR3, as DNA: TGTGCCACCAGTGACTTAGCGGGAGGTGTAGATGAGCAGTTCTTC. Translation gives CATSDLAGGVDEQFF. The V and J genes are TRBV24-1 and TRBJ2-1, with 10 bases aligning to TRBD2. The germline gives CDR1 KGHDR, CDR2 SFDVKD. This CDR3 is built from 15 residues. The V and J ends lost 4 bases and 8 bases, in that order; junction bases with no gene match: 7.

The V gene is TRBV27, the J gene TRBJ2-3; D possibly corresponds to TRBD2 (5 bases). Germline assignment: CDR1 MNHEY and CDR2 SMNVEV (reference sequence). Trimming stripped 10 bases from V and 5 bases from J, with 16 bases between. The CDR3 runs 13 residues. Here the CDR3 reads CATPGLAKDTQYF. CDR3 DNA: TGTGCCACCCCCGGGCTAGCTAAAGATACGCAGTATTTT.

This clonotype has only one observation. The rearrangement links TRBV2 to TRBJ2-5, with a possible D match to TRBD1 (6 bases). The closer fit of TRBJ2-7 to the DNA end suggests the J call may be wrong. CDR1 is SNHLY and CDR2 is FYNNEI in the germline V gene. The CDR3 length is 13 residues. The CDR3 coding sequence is TGTGCCAGCTATAACAGGGCGACCTACGAGCAGTACTTC. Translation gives CASYNRATYEQYF.

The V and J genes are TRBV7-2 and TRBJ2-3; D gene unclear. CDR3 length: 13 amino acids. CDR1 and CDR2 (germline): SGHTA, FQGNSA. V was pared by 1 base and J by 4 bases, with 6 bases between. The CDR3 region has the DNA TGTGCCAGCAGCTTAGTAGTTTCAGATACGCAGTATTTT. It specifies CASSLVVSDTQYF.

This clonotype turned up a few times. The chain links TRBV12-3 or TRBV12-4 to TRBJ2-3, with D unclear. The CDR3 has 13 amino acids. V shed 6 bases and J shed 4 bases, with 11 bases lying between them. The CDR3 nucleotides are TGTGCCAGCAGAACGCCCCGTGCAGATACGCAGTATTTT. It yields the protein CASRTPRADTQYF.

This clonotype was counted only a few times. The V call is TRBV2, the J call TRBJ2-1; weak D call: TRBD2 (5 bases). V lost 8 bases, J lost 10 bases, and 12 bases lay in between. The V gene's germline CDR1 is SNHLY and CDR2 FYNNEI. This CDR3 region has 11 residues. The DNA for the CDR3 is TGTGCCAGCGGGAGCCGTAGGGAGCAGTTCTTC. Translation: CASGSRREQFF. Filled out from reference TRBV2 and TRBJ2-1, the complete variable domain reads EPEVTQTPSHQVTQMGQEVILRCVPISNHLYFYWYRQILGQKVEFLVSFYNNEISEKSEIFDDQFSVERPDGSNFTLKIRSTKLEDSAMYFCASGSRREQFFGPGTRLTVL.

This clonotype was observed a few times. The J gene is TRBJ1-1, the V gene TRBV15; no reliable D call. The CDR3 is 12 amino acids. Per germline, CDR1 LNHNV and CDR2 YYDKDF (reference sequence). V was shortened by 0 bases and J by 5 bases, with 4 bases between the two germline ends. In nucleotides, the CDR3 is TGTGCCACCAGCAGAGATCGAACTGAAGCTTTCTTT. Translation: CATSRDRTEAFF.